This T cell receptor beta chain was found in a study of cytomegalovirus exposure and HLA in healthy donors. General study findings and limits: Rarity characterized most TCR sequences, yet some public TCRs appeared in many donors.

A word on this clone: The target antigen is unknown.

Deletions cut 10 bases from V and 2 bases from J, with 18 bases between. Germline values: CDR1 MDHEN, CDR2 SYDVKM. The CDR3 is 14 amino acids. The PCR was carried out with 60 Vbeta primers and 13 Jbeta primers. Measured with immunoSEQ multiplex PCR; TCRdb has only the in-frame clones, and not every one. Among approximately 140,000 clones, about 82% were seen once, and the ten largest hold 2% to 2.5%. The TCR originated in a man aged 25 to 45 in good health and CMV-seronegative. This chain connects TRBV28 to TRBJ2-7; a weak D match, TRBD2 (5 bases). Sequencing was done on a sample of PBMCs. The CDR3 bases are TGTGCCACCCTAGCCAAGCGCGCCACCTACGAGCAGTACTTC. Protein sequence: CATLAKRATYEQYF.